A selection of T cell receptor beta chains follows, all from one sample in a study of T cells after yellow fever vaccination. One entry per CDR3 protein results from TCRdb running MiXCR on the 5' RACE reads. The repertoire holds 140,000 to 150,000 distinct CDR3 sequences, 6.6% seen once, with 0.5% to 0.65% in the top ten. Here the sequenced sample was CD4+ T cells sorted from PBMCs, taken 10 days after the yellow fever booster vaccination. Receptors originate from a man aged 30 to 39 who received the YFV17D yellow fever vaccine. Both conserved end residues are part of each CDR3. D genes are given only for firm matches. Clone sizes are given selectively: once, few, many, or a class where the clone is expanded.

D gene	clone size	J gene	V gene	CDR3 DNA	CDR3 protein
-	many	TRBJ2-4	TRBV20-1	TGCAGTGCTAGAGATTATAGGGTCCCGTACTTC	CSARDYRVPYF
TRBD2	many	TRBJ2-1	TRBV24-1	TGTGCCACCAGTGATCCGAGCGGGAGGTCGTACAATGAGCAGTTCTTC	CATSDPSGRSYNEQFF
-	many	TRBJ1-5	TRBV15	TGTGCCACCAGCCCCGGGACAAGATCTCATCCCCAGCATTTT	CATSPGTRSHPQHF
-	many	TRBJ2-2	TRBV7-6	TGTGCCAGCAGCTTAGCGCCCCCGCTCCCCGCCAACACCGGGGAGCTGTTTTTT	CASSLAPPLPANTGELFF
-	many	TRBJ2-4	TRBV2	TGTGCCAGCACTGTTACAAACATTCAGTACTTC	CASTVTNIQYF
TRBD2	many	TRBJ2-7	TRBV5-1	TGCGCCAGCAGCCAGGAACTAGCGGGAGTGGGGGAGCAGTACTTC	CASSQELAGVGEQYF
TRBD1	many	TRBJ2-7	TRBV7-2	TGTGCCAGCAGCACGGGACAGGAGGTCTACGAGCAGTACTTC	CASSTGQEVYEQYF
-	few	TRBJ2-4	TRBV4-3	TGCGCCAGCAGCCAAGTCCTAGCCAAAAACATTCAGTACTTC	CASSQVLAKNIQYF
-	many	TRBJ2-3	TRBV7-8	TGTGCCAGCAGCCAAAGAAGGGACAGCACAGATACGCAGTATTTT	CASSQRRDSTDTQYF
TRBD2	many	TRBJ2-7	TRBV20-1	TGCAGTGCTAGAGAGGCTAGCGGGAGGGGGAGCTCCTACGAGCAGTACTTC	CSAREASGRGSSYEQYF
-	-	TRBJ2-3	TRBV5-6	TGTGCCAGCAGCCCCGGGCTGCTCTGCGGTACGCAGTATTTT	CASSPGLLCGTQYF
-	many	TRBJ2-7	TRBV7-2	TGTGCCAGCAGCCCTACTACCTACGAGCAGTACTTC	CASSPTTYEQYF
TRBD2	many	TRBJ2-3	TRBV11-2	TGTGCCAGCAGCTTATTCGGGGGAAAACGGACTAGACCCACAGATACGCAGTATTTT	CASSLFGGKRTRPTDTQYF
TRBD1	many	TRBJ2-7	TRBV3-1	TGTGCCAGCAGCCAAAGTCCGGGACAGAACTACGAGCAGTACTTC	CASSQSPGQNYEQYF
TRBD2	many	TRBJ2-7	TRBV7-6	TGTGCCAGCAGCTCGACTAGCGGAAGTGGGGAGCAGTACTTC	CASSSTSGSGEQYF
TRBD1	many	TRBJ1-1	TRBV5-1	TGCGCCAGCAGCACCACGACAGGGGGAGCTTTCTTT	CASSTTTGGAFF
TRBD1	many	TRBJ1-1	TRBV12-3/TRBV12-4	TGTGCCAGCAGTACCCGGACAGGAAACACTGAAGCTTTCTTT	CASSTRTGNTEAFF
-	many	TRBJ2-1	TRBV28	TGTGCCAGCAGTTTAAGAGGACGGCTGAATGAGCAGTTCTTC	CASSLRGRLNEQFF
-	many	TRBJ1-2	TRBV6-5	TGTGCCAGCAGTTTTCCAGGGGAGGCCTATGGCTACACCTTC	CASSFPGEAYGYTF
-	many	TRBJ2-3	TRBV7-9	TGTGCCAGCAGCACTAGCACTAGCACAGATACGCAGTATTTT	CASSTSTSTDTQYF
-	many	TRBJ2-3	TRBV29-1	TGCAGCGTTGAACAGGGTCCAGATACGCAGTATTTT	CSVEQGPDTQYF
TRBD1	-	TRBJ1-6	TRBV5-4	TGTGCCAGCAGCTCCCAGGGGGCTTCTAGTTCACCCCTCCACTTT	CASSSQGASSSPLHF
TRBD2	-	TRBJ2-5	TRBV12-3/TRBV12-4	TGTGCCAGCAGTATACTAGCGGGAAGTGAGACCCAGTACTTC	CASSILAGSETQYF
-	many	TRBJ2-5	TRBV5-1	TGCGCCAGCAGCTTGGGAAAGATCACCCGGGATGAGACCCAGTACTTC	CASSLGKITRDETQYF
-	many	TRBJ2-7	TRBV14	TGTGCCAGCAGCCAACGGGGCCTCCCCTACGAGCAGTACTTC	CASSQRGLPYEQYF
-	many	TRBJ1-2	TRBV29-1	TGCAGCGTTTTTTCTGGAAGCTATGGCTACACCTTC	CSVFSGSYGYTF
TRBD1	many	TRBJ2-1	TRBV5-1	TGCGCCAGCAGCGGGGACAGGGGTGTTAATGAGCAGTTCTTC	CASSGDRGVNEQFF
TRBD2	many	TRBJ2-7	TRBV10-3	TGTGCCATCAGTCCCCGAGCGGGAACTGCTTCCTACGAGCAGTACTTC	CAISPRAGTASYEQYF
-	many	TRBJ1-1	TRBV7-2	TGTGCCAGCAGCTTTCTCCTCCCGGGAGCCAACACTGAAGCTTTCTTT	CASSFLLPGANTEAFF
-	-	TRBJ2-7	TRBV12-3/TRBV12-4	TGTGCCAGCAGCCCATTGGGGCGGGACCACCGCTCCTACGAGCAGTACTTC	CASSPLGRDHRSYEQYF
-	many	TRBJ2-1	TRBV7-9	TGTGCCAGCAGCGACGGTAGAGGTTCCAATGAGCAGTTCTTC	CASSDGRGSNEQFF
TRBD1	few	TRBJ2-5	TRBV5-1	TGCGCCAGCAGCTTGGGGGGACAGTTACAAGAGACCCAGTACTTC	CASSLGGQLQETQYF
TRBD1	many	TRBJ2-7	TRBV20-1	TGCAGTGCTAGAGATCCGGAAGGGGGCGGCTACGAGCAGTACTTC	CSARDPEGGGYEQYF
-	many	TRBJ1-3	TRBV12-3/TRBV12-4	TGTGCCAGCAGTTGGGGAAACACCATATATTTT	CASSWGNTIYF
-	many	TRBJ2-4	TRBV3-1	TGTGCCAGCAGCCAGGGTAGCGGTGCGCTCAACATTCAGTACTTC	CASSQGSGALNIQYF
TRBD2	many	TRBJ2-7	TRBV20-1	TGCAGTGCCACGCTAGCGGGAGTGTCCTACGAGCAGTACTTC	CSATLAGVSYEQYF
-	many	TRBJ2-7	TRBV20-1	TGCAGTGCGCGACAGGTCCGTAGCTCCTACGAGCAGTACTTC	CSARQVRSSYEQYF
-	many	TRBJ2-5	TRBV7-2	TGTGCCAGCAGCTTGAGTCCAGGGCACGAGACCCAGTACTTC	CASSLSPGHETQYF
-	many	TRBJ1-1	TRBV3-1	TGTGCCAGCGCTGGCGGACAGAAGAACACTGAAGCTTTCTTT	CASAGGQKNTEAFF
-	many	TRBJ2-2	TRBV5-1	TGCGCCAGCAGCTCCACGGCGGGACAGACCGGGGAGCTGTTTTTT	CASSSTAGQTGELFF